One and the same sample provided the 5 T cell receptor beta chains below, sequenced in a study of identical twins. Each CDR3 protein gets one entry after TCRdb re-called the 5' RACE reads with MiXCR. This sample has roughly 690,000 distinct CDR3 sequences, with 21% found just once. The sample was also linked to a second study, of T cells expressing NK-cell markers.

The material sequenced was PBMCs. The source is a woman under 30 in good health.

This clonotype was observed a handful of times. The J gene is TRBJ2-1, the V gene TRBV6-1; weak D call: TRBD2 (5 bases). Germline V gene data show CDR1 as MNHNS and CDR2 as SASEGT. This CDR3 contains 14 residues. V dropped 5 bases and J dropped 10 bases, with 18 bases sitting between them. The CDR3: CASSRDPRAREQFF. The CDR3 DNA sequence: TGTGCCAGCAGTCGGGATCCGCGGGCCAGGGAGCAGTTCTTC.

This clonotype was seen a few times. The chain recombines TRBV5-1 with TRBJ1-2; 7 nucleotides align to TRBD1. The V gene end was trimmed by 5 bases and the J gene end by 8 bases; junction bases not matched to a gene: 6. This CDR3 region has 12 residues. Per the germline V gene, CDR1 is SGHRS and CDR2 is YFSETQ. The CDR3 DNA reads as TGCGCCAGCAGGGGGGACAGTTACGGCTACACCTTC. Amino acid sequence: CASRGDSYGYTF.

This clonotype has just a few counts. This chain uses TRBV20-1 with TRBJ2-1; D possibly corresponds to TRBD2 (5 bases). Germline values: CDR1 DFQATT, CDR2 SNEGSKA (reference sequence). The CDR3 runs to 15 residues. V gave up 2 bases and J gave up 2 bases, with 13 bases separating them. The CDR3 is CSARNLRGTYNEQFF. DNA for the CDR3: TGCAGTGCTAGAAATCTCCGGGGTACCTACAATGAGCAGTTCTTC.

This clonotype came up a few times. The genes are TRBV7-9 and TRBJ2-7; D possibly corresponds to TRBD1 (6 bases). Germline loops: CDR1 SEHNR, CDR2 FQNEAQ (reference sequence). Between the trimmed V and J ends, which lost 4 bases and 3 bases, there was a span of 16 bases. The CDR3 length is 15 residues. The CDR3 DNA follows: TGTGCCAGCAGCTCCCCGGACAGTACAGTCTACGAGCAGTACTTC. Amino acids: CASSSPDSTVYEQYF. The full variable domain, in which reference TRBV7-9 and TRBJ2-7 provide the parts outside the CDR3, is DTGVSQNPRHKITKRGQNVTFRCDPISEHNRLYWYRQTLGQGPEFLTYFQNEAQLEKSRLLSDRFSAERPKGSFSTLEIQRTEQGDSAMYLCASSSPDSTVYEQYFGPGTRLTVT.

This chain joins TRBV12-3 or TRBV12-4 and TRBJ2-5; D ambiguous. CDR3 length: 13 amino acids. V lost 3 bases and J lost 4, with 9 bases in between. The CDR3 sequence: CASSFPARETQYF. The CDR3 nucleotides are TGTGCCAGCAGTTTCCCAGCTCGAGAGACCCAGTACTTC.